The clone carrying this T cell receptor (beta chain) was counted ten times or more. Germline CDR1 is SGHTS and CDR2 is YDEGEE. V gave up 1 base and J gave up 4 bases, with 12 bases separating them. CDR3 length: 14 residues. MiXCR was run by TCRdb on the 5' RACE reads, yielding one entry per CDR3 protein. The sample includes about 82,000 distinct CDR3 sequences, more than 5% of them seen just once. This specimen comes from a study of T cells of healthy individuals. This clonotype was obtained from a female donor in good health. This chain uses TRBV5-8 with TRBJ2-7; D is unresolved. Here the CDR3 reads CASSLTGPTYEQYF. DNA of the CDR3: TGTGCCAGCAGCTTGACCGGACCAACTTACGAGCAGTACTTC.